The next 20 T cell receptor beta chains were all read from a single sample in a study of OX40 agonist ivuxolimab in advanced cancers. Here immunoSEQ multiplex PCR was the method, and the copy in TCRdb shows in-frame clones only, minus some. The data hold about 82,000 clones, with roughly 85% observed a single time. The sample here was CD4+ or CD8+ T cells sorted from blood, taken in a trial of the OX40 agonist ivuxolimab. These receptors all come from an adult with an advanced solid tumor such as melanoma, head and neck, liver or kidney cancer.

DNA for the CDR3: TGTGCCAGCAGCCCTGGGACAGGGAGCACCGGGGAGCTGTTTTTT. Translation gives CASSPGTGSTGELFF. This chain uses TRBV7-3 with TRBJ2-2; 9 positions match TRBD1. The J segment lost 4 bases and the V segment lost 5 bases, leaving 5 bases of the junction unmatched. The CDR3 is made up of 15 amino acids. The germline V gene has CDR1 SGHTA and CDR2 FQGTGA.

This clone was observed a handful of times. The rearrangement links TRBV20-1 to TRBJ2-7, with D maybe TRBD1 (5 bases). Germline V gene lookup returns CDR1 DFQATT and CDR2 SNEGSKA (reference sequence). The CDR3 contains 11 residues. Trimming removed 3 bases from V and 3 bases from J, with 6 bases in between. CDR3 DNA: TGCAGTGCTAGTGACAGCTACGAGCAGTACTTC. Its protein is CSASDSYEQYF.

The CDR3 region is CASSLAGGTTYEQYF. In DNA, the CDR3 is TGTGCCAGCAGCTTAGCGGGCGGGACAACCTACGAGCAGTACTTC. The chain joins TRBV7-9 to TRBJ2-7; D possibly uses TRBD1 or TRBD2 (6 bases each). Trimming removed 0 bases at V and 2 bases at J, with 11 bases between. Germline loops: CDR1 SEHNR, CDR2 FQNEAQ (reference sequence). CDR3 length equals 15 residues. Full variable domain (missing parts from reference TRBV7-9 and TRBJ2-7): DTGVSQNPRHKITKRGQNVTFRCDPISEHNRLYWYRQTLGQGPEFLTYFQNEAQLEKSRLLSDRFSAERPKGSFSTLEIQRTEQGDSAMYLCASSLAGGTTYEQYFGPGTRLTVT.

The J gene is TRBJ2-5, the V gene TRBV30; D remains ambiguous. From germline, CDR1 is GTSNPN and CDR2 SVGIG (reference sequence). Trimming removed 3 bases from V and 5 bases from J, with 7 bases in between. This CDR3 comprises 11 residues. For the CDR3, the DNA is TGTGCCTGGAGCCCAGCGGAGACCCAGTACTTC. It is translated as CAWSPAETQYF.

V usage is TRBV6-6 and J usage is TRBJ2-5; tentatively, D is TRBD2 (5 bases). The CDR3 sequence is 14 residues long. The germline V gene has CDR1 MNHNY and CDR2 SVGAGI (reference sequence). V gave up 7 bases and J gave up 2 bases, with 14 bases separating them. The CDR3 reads CASTKRDTQETQYF. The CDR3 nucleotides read TGTGCCAGCACGAAACGGGATACACAAGAGACCCAGTACTTC.

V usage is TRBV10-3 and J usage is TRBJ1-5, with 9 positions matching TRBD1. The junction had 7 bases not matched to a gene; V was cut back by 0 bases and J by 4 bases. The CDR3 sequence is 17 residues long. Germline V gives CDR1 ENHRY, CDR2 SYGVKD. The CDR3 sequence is CAISESRIGQGNQPQHF. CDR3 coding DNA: TGTGCCATCAGTGAGTCGCGGATTGGACAGGGGAATCAGCCCCAGCATTTT.

In DNA, the CDR3 is TGTGCCATCCAGAGGGGACAGGGGGATGAAAAACTGTTTTTT. This gives the protein CAIQRGQGDEKLFF. V is TRBV7-9 and J is TRBJ1-4, with 11 bases lining up with TRBD1. CDR1 is SEHNR, CDR2 FQNEAQ, per germline (reference sequence). V was clipped by 10 bases and J by 6 bases; unmatched bases: 7. The CDR3 extends over 14 amino acids.

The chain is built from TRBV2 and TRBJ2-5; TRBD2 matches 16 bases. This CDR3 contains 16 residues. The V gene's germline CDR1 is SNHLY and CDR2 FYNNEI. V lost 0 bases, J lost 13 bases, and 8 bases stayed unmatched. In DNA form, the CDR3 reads TGTGCCAGCAGTGAAGCGGGGACTAGCGGGGGGGTCCCTCTGTACTTC. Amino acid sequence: CASSEAGTSGGVPLYF.

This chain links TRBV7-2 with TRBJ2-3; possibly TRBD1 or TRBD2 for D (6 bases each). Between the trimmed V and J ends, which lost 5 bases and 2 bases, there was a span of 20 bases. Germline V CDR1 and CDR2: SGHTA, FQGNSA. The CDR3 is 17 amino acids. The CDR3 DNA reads TGTGCCAGCAGCCCAGGTTGGGGGGCGGTCGACACAGATACGCAGTATTTT. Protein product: CASSPGWGAVDTDTQYF.

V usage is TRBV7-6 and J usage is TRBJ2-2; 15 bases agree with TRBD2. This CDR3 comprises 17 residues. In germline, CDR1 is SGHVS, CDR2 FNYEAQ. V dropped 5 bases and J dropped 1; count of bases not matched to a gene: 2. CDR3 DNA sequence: TGTGCCAGCAGCCCGGGACTAGCGGGGGGGAACACCGGGGAGCTGTTTTTT. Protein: CASSPGLAGGNTGELFF.

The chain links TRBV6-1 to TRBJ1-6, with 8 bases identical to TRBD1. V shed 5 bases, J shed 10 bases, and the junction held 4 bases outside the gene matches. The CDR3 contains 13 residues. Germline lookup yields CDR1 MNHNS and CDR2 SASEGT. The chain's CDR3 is CASSTYRGSPLHF. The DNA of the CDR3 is TGTGCCAGCAGTACCTACAGGGGGTCACCCCTCCACTTT.

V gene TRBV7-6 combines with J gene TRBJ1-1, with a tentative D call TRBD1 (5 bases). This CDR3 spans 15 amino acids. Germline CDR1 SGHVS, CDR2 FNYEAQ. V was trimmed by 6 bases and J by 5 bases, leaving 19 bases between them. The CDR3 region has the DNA TGTGCCAGCAGTATAAGCCTGGGGGGTGAAACTGAAGCTTTCTTT. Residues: CASSISLGGETEAFF.

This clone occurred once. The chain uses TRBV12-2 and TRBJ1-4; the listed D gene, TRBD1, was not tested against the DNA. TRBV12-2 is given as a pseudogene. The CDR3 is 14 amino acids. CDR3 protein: CASRPRDSAEKLFF. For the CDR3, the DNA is TGTGCAAGTCGCCCGAGGGACAGTGCAGAAAAACTGTTTTTT.

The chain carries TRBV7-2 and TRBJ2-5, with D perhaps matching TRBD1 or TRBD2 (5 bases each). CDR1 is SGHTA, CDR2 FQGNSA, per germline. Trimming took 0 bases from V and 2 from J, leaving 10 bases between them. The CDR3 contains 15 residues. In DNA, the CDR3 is TGTGCCAGCAGCTTAGCGGGGGACGCTCAAGAGACCCAGTACTTC. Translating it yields CASSLAGDAQETQYF.

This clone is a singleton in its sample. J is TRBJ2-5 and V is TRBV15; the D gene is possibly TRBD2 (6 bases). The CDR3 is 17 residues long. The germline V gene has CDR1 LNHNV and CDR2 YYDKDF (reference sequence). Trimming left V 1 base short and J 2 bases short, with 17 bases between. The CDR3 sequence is CATSRGPPGGAQETQYF. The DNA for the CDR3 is TGTGCCACCAGCAGAGGCCCTCCAGGCGGGGCTCAAGAGACCCAGTACTTC.

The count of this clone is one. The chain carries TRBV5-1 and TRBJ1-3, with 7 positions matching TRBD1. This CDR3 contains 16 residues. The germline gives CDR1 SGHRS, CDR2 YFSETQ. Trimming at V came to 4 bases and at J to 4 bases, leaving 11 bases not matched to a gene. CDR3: CASSPTGFAEGNTIYF. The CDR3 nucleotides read TGCGCCAGCAGCCCGACAGGGTTTGCAGAGGGAAACACCATATATTTT.

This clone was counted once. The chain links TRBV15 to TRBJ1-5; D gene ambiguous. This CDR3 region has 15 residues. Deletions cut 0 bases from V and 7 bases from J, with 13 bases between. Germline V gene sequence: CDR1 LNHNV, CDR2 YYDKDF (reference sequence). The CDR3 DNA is TGTGCCACCAGCAGAGATCTTGGAGGCGAGCAGCCCCAGCATTTT. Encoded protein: CATSRDLGGEQPQHF.

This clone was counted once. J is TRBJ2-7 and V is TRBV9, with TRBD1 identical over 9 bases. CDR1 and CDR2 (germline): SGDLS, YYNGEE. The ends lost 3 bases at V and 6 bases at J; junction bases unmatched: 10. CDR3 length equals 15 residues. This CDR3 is CASSATGTGIGEQYF. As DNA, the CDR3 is TGTGCCAGCAGCGCTACCGGGACAGGGATTGGCGAGCAGTACTTC.

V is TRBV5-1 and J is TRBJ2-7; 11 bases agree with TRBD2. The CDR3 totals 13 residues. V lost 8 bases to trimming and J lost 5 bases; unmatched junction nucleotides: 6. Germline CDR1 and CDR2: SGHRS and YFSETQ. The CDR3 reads CASRLAGRHEQYF. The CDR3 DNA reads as TGCGCCAGTAGACTAGCGGGGAGGCACGAGCAGTACTTC.

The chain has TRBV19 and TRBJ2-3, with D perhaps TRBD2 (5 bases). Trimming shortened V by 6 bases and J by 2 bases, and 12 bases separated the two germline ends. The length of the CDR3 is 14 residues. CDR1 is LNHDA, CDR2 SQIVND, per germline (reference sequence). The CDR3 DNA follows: TGTGCCAGTAGCTTATCCCGGGACACAGATACGCAGTATTTT. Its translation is CASSLSRDTDTQYF.